This entry describes one T cell receptor beta chain. Germline CDR1 DFQATT, CDR2 SNEGSKA (reference sequence). The V segment lost 3 bases and the J segment 10 bases; nucleotides outside the gene matches: 16. This CDR3 spans 17 amino acids. Recovery among Cohort 3 donors was established by two negative PCRs, clearance, or symptom resolution. The sample belongs to a study of blood T cell repertoires in COVID-19. Only in-frame clones appear in the TCRdb table, and some are missing; sequencing was by immunoSEQ multiplex PCR. The sample includes 250,000 to 300,000 clones, around 86% of them seen just once. Source material: PBMCs or T cells enriched from blood (not recorded which). The chain employs TRBV20-1 and TRBJ2-1; 12 bases are shared with TRBD2. This TCR derives from a young man who had recovered from COVID-19. The CDR3 DNA reads TGCAGTGCTAGTGACCCCTTGACTAGCGGGGGTTTTGCGGAGCAGTTCTTC. Translated: CSASDPLTSGGFAEQFF.